Listed below are T cell receptor beta chains from one sample, sequenced in a study of cytomegalovirus exposure and HLA in healthy donors. Repertoires were generated with immunoSEQ multiplex PCR, while TCRdb's copy carries only in-frame clones and drops some. The top ten hold roughly 9.4% of the sample, which has under 150,000 clones, about 88% seen once. Source material: PBMCs. These receptors came from a man between 18 and 29 years old in good health and CMV-seropositive. Both conserved end residues are part of each CDR3. D genes are given only for firm matches. Clone size appears in some rows only: once, few, many, or a class for an expanded clone.

J gene: TRBJ2-7
clone size: .
V gene: TRBV18
D gene: TRBD1
CDR3 DNA: TGTGCCAGCTCACCTACGAGGGGGCGCGGGCAGTACTTC
CDR3 protein: CASSPTRGRGQYF

J gene: TRBJ2-1
clone size: .
V gene: TRBV5-1
D gene: TRBD2
CDR3 DNA: TGCGCCAGCAGCTCCAGCGGGGGGACCCTCAATGAGCAGTTCTTC
CDR3 protein: CASSSSGGTLNEQFF

J gene: TRBJ1-3
clone size: .
V gene: TRBV12-5
D gene: .
CDR3 DNA: TGTGCTAGTGGTTTGGTACCTGGCACCGGGGGAACCATATATTTT
CDR3 protein: CASGLVPGTGGTIYF

J gene: TRBJ1-4
clone size: .
V gene: TRBV5-5
D gene: TRBD1
CDR3 DNA: TGTGCCAGCAGCTTATCGATGACAGGGGGCAGTGAAAAACTGTTTTTT
CDR3 protein: CASSLSMTGGSEKLFF

J gene: TRBJ2-7
clone size: .
V gene: TRBV27
D gene: TRBD1
CDR3 DNA: TGTGCCAACCATGTGGACAGGGACGAGCAGTACTTC
CDR3 protein: CANHVDRDEQYF

J gene: TRBJ2-7
clone size: .
V gene: TRBV5-1
D gene: TRBD2
CDR3 DNA: TGCGCCAGCAGCTTAGCGGGAGGGCCCGGTTACGAGCAGTACTTC
CDR3 protein: CASSLAGGPGYEQYF

J gene: TRBJ2-1
clone size: once
V gene: TRBV30
D gene: TRBD2
CDR3 DNA: TGTGCCTGGAGTGGTAGGCGGGAGGGTGGTGAGCAGTTCTTC
CDR3 protein: CAWSGRREGGEQFF

J gene: TRBJ1-2
clone size: .
V gene: TRBV7-2
D gene: .
CDR3 DNA: TGTGCCAGCAGCTTAGCGCCGACACACACCTTCTATGGCTACACCTTC
CDR3 protein: CASSLAPTHTFYGYTF

J gene: TRBJ2-3
clone size: once
V gene: TRBV11-2
D gene: TRBD2
CDR3 DNA: TGTGCCAGCAGCTCCACTTCTAGCGGACTCACAGATACGCAGTATTTT
CDR3 protein: CASSSTSSGLTDTQYF

J gene: TRBJ2-4
clone size: .
V gene: TRBV2
D gene: .
CDR3 DNA: TGTGCCAGCAGTTACACCACATATCTAGCCAAAAACATTCAGTACTTC
CDR3 protein: CASSYTTYLAKNIQYF

J gene: TRBJ1-1
clone size: once
V gene: TRBV6-1
D gene: .
CDR3 DNA: TGTGCCACCCGGGCCCAGGGCCACACTGAAGCTTTCTTT
CDR3 protein: CATRAQGHTEAFF

J gene: TRBJ2-5
clone size: .
V gene: TRBV6-4
D gene: TRBD2
CDR3 DNA: TGTGCCAGCCCATGCGGGAGCGGACACCATAAAGAGACCCAGTACTTC
CDR3 protein: CASPCGSGHHKETQYF

J gene: TRBJ2-7
clone size: .
V gene: TRBV27
D gene: .
CDR3 DNA: TGTGCCAGCAGTCCCTTACCCCGGGCAGGGCCGAGCTCCTACGAGCAGTACTTC
CDR3 protein: CASSPLPRAGPSSYEQYF

J gene: TRBJ1-2
clone size: .
V gene: TRBV9
D gene: .
CDR3 DNA: TGTGCCAGCAGCGTAGCCCCCGGTGATGGCTACACCTTC
CDR3 protein: CASSVAPGDGYTF

J gene: TRBJ1-2
clone size: .
V gene: TRBV2
D gene: .
CDR3 DNA: TGTGCCAGCAGTTACCGGGAGGGCCCTAACTATGGCTACACCTTC
CDR3 protein: CASSYREGPNYGYTF

J gene: TRBJ2-7
clone size: .
V gene: TRBV7-9
D gene: TRBD1
CDR3 DNA: TGTGCCAGCAGCCGTGGGCCGGGACAGGGCTACGAGCAGTACTTC
CDR3 protein: CASSRGPGQGYEQYF

J gene: TRBJ1-4
clone size: .
V gene: TRBV7-8
D gene: TRBD1
CDR3 DNA: TGTGCCAGCAGCATGGGACAGTTGAATGTGGCTAATGAAAAACTGTTTTTT
CDR3 protein: CASSMGQLNVANEKLFF

J gene: TRBJ1-5
clone size: .
V gene: TRBV6-6
D gene: .
CDR3 DNA: TGTGCCAGCAGCCCGACTAGGGGTAGCAATCAGCCCCAGCATTTT
CDR3 protein: CASSPTRGSNQPQHF

J gene: TRBJ1-3
clone size: .
V gene: TRBV5-1
D gene: .
CDR3 DNA: TGCGCCAGCAGCCCCAGGGATGGAAACACCATATATTTT
CDR3 protein: CASSPRDGNTIYF

J gene: TRBJ1-5
clone size: few
V gene: TRBV19
D gene: .
CDR3 DNA: TGTGCCAGTAACGCACAGGGCTATCAGCCCCAGCATTTT
CDR3 protein: CASNAQGYQPQHF

J gene: TRBJ1-3
clone size: .
V gene: TRBV5-1
D gene: .
CDR3 DNA: TGCGCCAGCAGCTTGGGAGGGACAAAGGACACCATATATTTT
CDR3 protein: CASSLGGTKDTIYF

J gene: TRBJ2-1
clone size: .
V gene: TRBV27
D gene: .
CDR3 DNA: TGTGCCAGCAGTCCCCTACTCTGGGGAGGAAACAATGAGCAGTTCTTC
CDR3 protein: CASSPLLWGGNNEQFF

J gene: TRBJ2-3
clone size: .
V gene: TRBV2
D gene: .
CDR3 DNA: TGTGCCAGCACTCCCCGGAGGCCCCAATTCACAGATACGCAGTATTTT
CDR3 protein: CASTPRRPQFTDTQYF

J gene: TRBJ1-1
clone size: once
V gene: TRBV6-5
D gene: .
CDR3 DNA: TGTGCCAGCAGTTTACAGGTTTTTACTGAAGCTTTCTTT
CDR3 protein: CASSLQVFTEAFF

J gene: TRBJ1-4
clone size: .
V gene: TRBV6-1
D gene: TRBD1
CDR3 DNA: TGTGCCAGCAGTGAAGGGACAGGGTATGAAAAACTGTTTTTT
CDR3 protein: CASSEGTGYEKLFF

J gene: TRBJ2-7
clone size: .
V gene: TRBV29-1
D gene: TRBD1
CDR3 DNA: TGCAGCGTTGGACAGGGTGAAACTTACGAGCAGTACTTC
CDR3 protein: CSVGQGETYEQYF

J gene: TRBJ2-7
clone size: .
V gene: TRBV28
D gene: TRBD2
CDR3 DNA: TGTGCCAGCAGCCCCGGGACTAGCGGGGGGGCCCACGAGCAGTACTTC
CDR3 protein: CASSPGTSGGAHEQYF

J gene: TRBJ1-3
clone size: .
V gene: TRBV30
D gene: TRBD1
CDR3 DNA: TGTGCCGGACAGGGGTTGCGTGGAAACACCATATATTTT
CDR3 protein: CAGQGLRGNTIYF

J gene: TRBJ1-2
clone size: .
V gene: TRBV6-1
D gene: TRBD1
CDR3 DNA: TGTGCCAGCAGTGGGGGACAGGGGGCTTACTATGGCTACACCTTC
CDR3 protein: CASSGGQGAYYGYTF

J gene: TRBJ1-1
clone size: .
V gene: TRBV2
D gene: TRBD1
CDR3 DNA: TGTGCCAGCAGTAAATCCGGGACAGGGAATATGCGAGCAGAAGCTTTCTTT
CDR3 protein: CASSKSGTGNMRAEAFF

J gene: TRBJ2-5
clone size: .
V gene: TRBV27
D gene: .
CDR3 DNA: TGTGCCAGCAGGATGGGCAACAAAGAGACCCAGTACTTC
CDR3 protein: CASRMGNKETQYF

J gene: TRBJ2-7
clone size: .
V gene: TRBV6-5
D gene: .
CDR3 DNA: TGTGCCAGCAGTTACGATTTGGTCGGCGAGCAGTACTTC
CDR3 protein: CASSYDLVGEQYF